These 21 T cell receptor beta chains originate from one sample sequenced in a study of metastatic and nonmetastatic thyroid tumors. Ahead of thyroid surgery, no patient had received treatment of any kind. TCRdb re-clonotyped the PCR reads through MiXCR. Of about 15,000 clones listed, approximately 30% are singletons. The sample taken for sequencing was tumor tissue. Source of these receptors: a male donor with papillary thyroid cancer or a benign thyroid nodule (not recorded which). Some clones in this sample may be carry-over from other donors' samples.

The chain couples TRBV6-1 to TRBJ2-1; D is unresolved. The CDR3 has 13 residues. The germline V and J ends were trimmed by 5 bases and 3 bases, with 8 bases remaining between them. CDR1 MNHNS and CDR2 SASEGT come from the germline V gene. CDR3 region: CASSSQDYNEQFF. In DNA, the CDR3 is TGTGCCAGCAGTTCACAAGACTACAATGAGCAGTTCTTC.

This clone was observed at least ten times. This chain links TRBV3-1 with TRBJ2-5; TRBD2 matches 11 bases. The V and J ends lost 4 bases and 2 bases, in that order; junction bases with no gene match: 9. Germline V CDR1 and CDR2: LGHDT, YNNKEL (reference sequence). This CDR3 has 17 residues. CDR3 amino acids: CASSPGAGLAVQETQYF. The CDR3 DNA follows: TGTGCCAGCAGCCCGGGGGCGGGACTAGCGGTACAAGAGACCCAGTACTTC.

The chain links TRBV11-2 to TRBJ2-1, with a tentative D call TRBD2 (5 bases). The CDR3 runs to 16 residues. The germline CDR1 and CDR2 sequences are SGHAT and FQNNGV. V was cut by 6 bases and J by 2 bases, with 17 bases left in between. CDR3 bases: TGTGCCAGCAGATCCCGAGGAGCGGCCCCCTACAATGAGCAGTTCTTC. The encoded protein is CASRSRGAAPYNEQFF.

This clone was counted at least ten times. This rearrangement joins TRBV2 to TRBJ1-5, with 8 bases aligning to TRBD1. The CDR3 has 13 residues. Germline CDR1 reads SNHLY; CDR2 reads FYNNEI. The V gene end was trimmed by 6 bases and the J gene end by 5 bases; junction bases not matched to a gene: 3. In DNA, the CDR3 is TGTGCCAGCAGCGGACAGGGCGATCAGCCCCAGCATTTT. Amino acids: CASSGQGDQPQHF.

The genes are TRBV15 and TRBJ1-4; 7 nucleotides align to TRBD1. CDR3 length: 16 amino acids. CDR1 and CDR2 (germline): LNHNV, YYDKDF (reference sequence). The J segment lost 5 bases and the V segment lost 5 bases, leaving 11 bases of the junction unmatched. The CDR3 DNA sequence: TGTGCCACCAGCGTAATGATACAGGGGCCCAATGAAAAACTGTTTTTT. Its protein is CATSVMIQGPNEKLFF.

Many counts were recorded for this clone. A read error is possible here, since a much larger clone lies one base away. The V call is TRBV7-2, the J call TRBJ1-6, with D tentatively TRBD1 (6 bases). Germline CDR1 is SGHTA and CDR2 is FQGNSA. V gave up 6 bases and J gave up 5 bases, with 11 bases separating them. CDR3 length: 14 residues. CDR3 sequence reads: CASSQDRHNSPLHF. CDR3 bases: TGTGCCAGCAGTCAGGACAGACATAATTCACCCCTCCACTTT.

This chain links TRBV11-1 with TRBJ2-2; a weak D match, TRBD2 (6 bases). Per germline, CDR1 SGHAT and CDR2 FQDESV (reference sequence). Trimming pared 3 bases from V and 4 bases from J, leaving 15 bases between. The CDR3 contains 16 residues. The CDR3 is CASSFSIGSGTGELFF. In DNA form, the CDR3 reads TGTGCCAGCAGCTTCTCTATCGGGAGCGGCACCGGGGAGCTGTTTTTT.

The V call is TRBV5-1, the J call TRBJ2-7; 8 positions agree with TRBD1. Per germline, CDR1 SGHRS and CDR2 YFSETQ. Trimming removed 7 bases from V and 6 bases from J; junction bases left unmatched: 15. The CDR3 contains 15 residues. The DNA of the CDR3 is TGCGCCAGCGCAACCGGGACAGGTGGTTACAGCGAGCAGTACTTC. The encoded protein is CASATGTGGYSEQYF.

This clone occurred many times. The chain recombines TRBV6-1 with TRBJ2-5, with 16 bases fitting TRBD2. The trim removed 11 bases at V and 2 bases at J, leaving 11 bases unmatched. There are 17 residues in the CDR3. Per germline, CDR1 MNHNS and CDR2 SASEGT. CDR3 protein: CAGLSGTSGGEQETQYF. CDR3 sequence (DNA): TGTGCCGGACTCTCCGGGACTAGCGGGGGGGAACAAGAGACCCAGTACTTC.

In this sample, this clone turned up many times. J is TRBJ2-1 and V is TRBV30; 7 bases fit TRBD1. This CDR3 is built from 14 residues. The V and J ends lost 2 bases and 0 bases, in that order; junction bases with no gene match: 1. CDR1 is GTSNPN, CDR2 SVGIG, per germline (reference sequence). Written as DNA, the CDR3 is TGTGCCTGGAGTAGGACAGGCTCCTACAATGAGCAGTTCTTC. Protein sequence: CAWSRTGSYNEQFF.

The chain has TRBV20-1 and TRBJ2-2; 9 bases line up with TRBD2. Germline values: CDR1 DFQATT, CDR2 SNEGSKA (reference sequence). The junction had 6 bases not matched to a gene; V was cut back by 0 bases and J by 4 bases. The CDR3 extends over 16 amino acids. The CDR3 DNA reads as TGCAGTGCTAGAGATCGTCGAGCGGGGGGCACCGGGGAGCTGTTTTTT. Its protein product is CSARDRRAGGTGELFF.

This clone was detected many times. A junction boundary mismatches the germline segment, possibly from a read error. This CDR3 is also generated by other DNA sequences in the sample. The chain links TRBV2 to TRBJ1-2; D is uncertain. CDR1 and CDR2 from the germline V gene are SNHLY and FYNNEI. This CDR3 has 10 residues. As DNA, the CDR3 is TGTGCCAGCCTGAGCTATGGCTACACCTTT. As protein: CASLSYGYTF. The variable domain in full, with the rest retrieved from reference TRBV2 and TRBJ1-2, is EPEVTQTPSHQVTQMGQEVILRCVPISNHLYFYWYRQILGQKVEFLVSFYNNEISEKSEIFDDQFSVERPDGSNFTLKIRSTKLEDSAMYFCASLSYGYTFGSGTRLTVV.

This clone was picked up many times. Written as DNA, the CDR3 is TGTGCCAGCAGTTTAAGGATCACCGATGGTGGCTACACCTTC. Its protein product is CASSLRITDGGYTF. The rearrangement joins TRBV12-3 or TRBV12-4 to TRBJ1-2; D is ambiguous. This CDR3 has 14 amino acids. V was cut by 2 bases and J by 7 bases, with 14 bases left in between.

In this sample, this clone turned up many times. This chain uses TRBV6-1 with TRBJ2-5; the D gene is possibly TRBD2 (5 bases). CDR1 and CDR2 (germline): MNHNS, SASEGT. The CDR3 totals 13 residues. Trimming cost V 4 bases and J 3 bases, with 9 bases left between them. The CDR3 sequence is CASSGATKETQYF. CDR3 bases: TGTGCCAGCAGTGGGGCGACTAAAGAGACCCAGTACTTC.

A few counts support this clone. This chain connects TRBV19 to TRBJ1-2; 10 bases align to TRBD1. Germline CDR1 reads LNHDA; CDR2 reads SQIVND (reference sequence). J gave up 4 bases and V 10 bases, and 12 bases lay outside the gene matches. This CDR3 contains 15 residues. CDR3 nucleotide sequence: TGTGCCACCAGACAGGGGGCACAACTTTCCTATGGCTACACCTTC. Protein: CATRQGAQLSYGYTF.

Turning to this clone: At one end, the junction sequence differs from germline, possibly due to a read error. The rearrangement links TRBV30 to TRBJ1-1; D call uncertain. The CDR3 is 12 amino acids. The germline V gene has CDR1 GTSNPN and CDR2 SVGIG (reference sequence). The CDR3 DNA is TGTGCCTGGACGGTCGAACGGGGTGAAGCTCTCTTT. It translates to CAWTVERGEALF. Complete variable domain (other parts from reference TRBV30 and TRBJ1-1): SQTIHQWPATLVQPVGSPLSLECTVEGTSNPNLYWYRQAAGRGLQLLFYSVGIGQISSEVPQNLSASRPQDRQFILSSKKLLLSDSGFYLCAWTVERGEALFGQGTRLTVV.

This clone showed up just once. The CDR3 DNA is TGTGCCTGGAGAGAAGCCAGGAGGCCTAGCGGGAGCAACGAGCAGTACTTC. Residues: CAWREARRPSGSNEQYF. This chain uses TRBV30 with TRBJ2-7; 10 bases agree with TRBD2. V lost 3 bases, J lost 5 bases, and 16 bases stayed unmatched. The CDR3 spans 17 residues. Germline CDR1 GTSNPN, CDR2 SVGIG (reference sequence).

This clone was seen more than once but under ten times. The rearrangement uses TRBV2 and TRBJ1-2; the match to TRBD1 covers 8 bases. CDR1 SNHLY and CDR2 FYNNEI come from the germline V gene. The CDR3 is 14 amino acids. The J segment lost 5 bases and the V segment lost 6 bases, leaving 8 bases of the junction unmatched. The chain's CDR3 is CASRAGTGDYGYTF. CDR3 coding DNA: TGTGCCAGCAGAGCCGGGACAGGAGATTATGGCTACACCTTC.

This clone showed up many times. The chain couples TRBV28 to TRBJ1-5; no clear D. The CDR3 spans 13 residues. V gave up 6 bases and J gave up 1 base, with 7 bases separating them. Germline V gives CDR1 MDHEN, CDR2 SYDVKM. CDR3: CASREFSNQPQHF. The CDR3 DNA sequence: TGTGCCAGCAGAGAATTCAGCAATCAGCCCCAGCATTTT.

The rearrangement joins TRBV14 to TRBJ2-1; 10 positions match TRBD1. V shed 0 bases and J 5 bases; nucleotides not matched to a gene: 13. The CDR3 sequence is 19 residues long. CDR1 SGHDN and CDR2 FVKESK come from the germline V gene. CDR3 loop: CASSQDGGTGQGVNNEQFF. Here the CDR3 DNA reads TGTGCCAGCAGCCAAGATGGGGGAACTGGACAGGGGGTAAACAATGAGCAGTTCTTC.

Note on this clone: A read error is likely, as this CDR3 ends without the conserved phenylalanine or tryptophan. The CDR3 spells CASSLESSGSYEQYL. CDR3 nucleotide sequence: TGCGCCAGCAGCTTGGAGTCTAGCGGGAGCTACGAGCAGTACCTC. The V call is TRBV5-1, the J call TRBJ2-7; 10 positions match TRBD2. Unmatched junction bases numbered 3, after V lost 0 bases and J lost 3 bases. Germline V gene sequence: CDR1 SGHRS, CDR2 YFSETQ. This CDR3 is 15 amino acids long.